The clone carrying this T cell receptor (beta chain) was found a few times. The antigen is unknown. The entry originates in a study of response to subunit inactivated influenza vaccine. Study-wide results and caveats: The authors put forward the suggestion that each seasonal influenza vaccination may bring in only a limited number of new T cells.

TCRdb fed the RT-PCR reads into MiXCR, producing one record per CDR3 protein. The sample has around 200,000 distinct CDR3 sequences; around an eighth are singletons. The CDR3 totals 14 residues. V lost 3 bases, J lost 6 bases, and 13 bases lay in between. The chain employs TRBV12-3 or TRBV12-4 and TRBJ2-3; D is unresolved. The sample consisted of CD8+ T cells sorted from PBMCs, taken more than 4 days after vaccination. The sequence was collected from a man aged 50-60 years who received an inactivated influenza vaccine. The CDR3 DNA follows: TGTGCCAGCAGTTTTCTTAGGCCACCGGATACGCAGTATTTT. Residues: CASSFLRPPDTQYF.